This record looks at one TCR beta chain sequence and its context. Its antigen is currently unknown. V lost 0 bases, J lost 0 bases, and 9 bases lay in between. This CDR3 spans 14 amino acids. The germline CDR1 and CDR2 sequences are SQVTM and ANQGSEA. The PCR made use of 60 Vbeta and 13 Jbeta primers. Clones were sequenced by immunoSEQ multiplex PCR, and TCRdb holds only the in-frame ones, with some missing. The ten most abundant clones cover roughly 1% of a sample with more than 40,000 clones. This entry is derived from a study of cytomegalovirus exposure and HLA in healthy donors. Study-level findings and limits: A few chains tied to CMV proved CMV antigen-specific in vitro. A missense DCLRE1C variant was associated with V- and J-gene trimming of TCR beta chains in a later analysis, and an independent cohort replicated the association. Upon later analysis, TCR association rates were observed to vary by HLA locus, being highest for DRB1 and lowest for HLA-C. Indistinguishability led to the exclusion of some V segments, TRBV6-2 and TRBV6-3 included.

The clonotype was recovered from a woman in her 40s in good health and CMV-seronegative. The J gene is TRBJ2-7, the V gene TRBV29-1; D perhaps matches TRBD1 (5 bases). The sequenced sample consisted of PBMCs. This CDR3 reads CSVEDGAVSYEQYF. CDR3 DNA sequence: TGCAGCGTTGAAGATGGGGCAGTCTCCTACGAGCAGTACTTC.